These 6 T cell receptor beta chains were sequenced from one sample in a study of blood T cell repertoires in COVID-19. Produced via immunoSEQ multiplex PCR; TCRdb's table is partial and in-frame only. The sample lists roughly 330,000 clones, 80% to 90% occurring once. The sample consisted of PBMCs or T cells enriched from blood (not recorded which). The receptors were gathered from a woman in her 30s who had recovered from COVID-19.

The CDR3 nucleotides read TGTGCCAGCAAAGAGTCCGAGACACCCTATAGCAATCAGCCCCAGCATTTT. This gives the protein CASKESETPYSNQPQHF. The V and J genes are TRBV2 and TRBJ1-5, with D hard to call. The germline V gene encodes CDR1 SNHLY and CDR2 FYNNEI. Trimming stripped 7 bases from V and 0 bases from J, with 19 bases between. The CDR3 has 17 amino acids. Supplemented by reference TRBV2 and TRBJ1-5, the full variable domain reads EPEVTQTPSHQVTQMGQEVILRCVPISNHLYFYWYRQILGQKVEFLVSFYNNEISEKSEIFDDQFSVERPDGSNFTLKIRSTKLEDSAMYFCASKESETPYSNQPQHFGDGTRLSIL.

A remark on this clone: The junction departs from germline at one end; a sequencing error may be responsible. The chain joins TRBV5-6 to TRBJ1-3, with D perhaps TRBD1 (6 bases). From germline, CDR1 is SGHDT and CDR2 YYEEEE. The CDR3 totals 14 residues. CDR3 sequence (DNA): TGTGCCAGCAGCTTTACAGGGTATGGAGACACCATATATTTT. This translates into CASSFTGYGDTIYF.

This chain uses TRBV11-2 with TRBJ1-2, with D tentatively TRBD1 (6 bases). Germline V gene sequence: CDR1 SGHAT, CDR2 FQNNGV. CDR3 length: 18 amino acids. V lost 6 bases and J 1 base, leaving 24 bases between the germline ends. Here the CDR3 DNA reads TGTGCCAGCAGGAAAACAGGGTTGAGGCTTAACTATAACTATGGCTACACCTTC. Translated, it gives CASRKTGLRLNYNYGYTF.

This rearrangement joins TRBV5-1 to TRBJ2-7; D may be TRBD1 (7 bases). V lost 0 bases and J lost 6, with 19 bases in between. Germline CDR1 reads SGHRS; CDR2 reads YFSETQ. The CDR3 extends over 16 amino acids. The CDR3 DNA reads as TGCGCCAGCAGCTTGGGGGGAGGACAGGTAATACGCGAGCAGTACTTC. Translating it yields CASSLGGGQVIREQYF.

The chain couples TRBV27 to TRBJ2-3, with 13 bases fitting TRBD2. The V gene's germline CDR1 is MNHEY and CDR2 SMNVEV (reference sequence). This CDR3 is built from 18 residues. Trimming took 5 bases from V and 9 from J; bases not matched to a gene: 17. In DNA, the CDR3 is TGTGCCAGCAGTCCCGGACTAGCGGGGGCCCCACGGAAGGGGACGCAGTATTTT. As protein: CASSPGLAGAPRKGTQYF.

The chain uses TRBV15 and TRBJ1-2, with D maybe TRBD1 (5 bases). V was cut by 4 bases and J by 6 bases, with 12 bases left in between. This CDR3 has 13 residues. CDR1 and CDR2 (germline): LNHNV, YYDKDF (reference sequence). CDR3 bases: TGTGCCACCAGCATCAGGGCTTTTAATGGCTACACCTTC. As protein: CATSIRAFNGYTF.